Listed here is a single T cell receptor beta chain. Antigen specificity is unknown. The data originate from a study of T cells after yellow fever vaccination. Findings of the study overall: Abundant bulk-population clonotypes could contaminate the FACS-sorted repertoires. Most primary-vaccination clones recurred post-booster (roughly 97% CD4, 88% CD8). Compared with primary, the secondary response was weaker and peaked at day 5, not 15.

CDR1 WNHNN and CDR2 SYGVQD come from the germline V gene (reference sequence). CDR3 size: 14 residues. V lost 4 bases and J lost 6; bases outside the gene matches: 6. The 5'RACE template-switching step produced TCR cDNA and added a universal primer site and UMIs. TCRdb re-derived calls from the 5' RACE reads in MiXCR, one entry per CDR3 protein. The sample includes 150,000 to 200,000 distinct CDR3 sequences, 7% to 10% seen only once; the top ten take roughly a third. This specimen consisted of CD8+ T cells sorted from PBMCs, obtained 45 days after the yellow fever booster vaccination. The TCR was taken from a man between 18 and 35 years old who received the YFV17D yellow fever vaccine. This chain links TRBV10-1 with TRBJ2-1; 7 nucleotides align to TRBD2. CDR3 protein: CASSAFGTINEQFF. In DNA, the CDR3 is TGCGCCAGCAGTGCCTTCGGGACTATCAATGAGCAGTTCTTC.